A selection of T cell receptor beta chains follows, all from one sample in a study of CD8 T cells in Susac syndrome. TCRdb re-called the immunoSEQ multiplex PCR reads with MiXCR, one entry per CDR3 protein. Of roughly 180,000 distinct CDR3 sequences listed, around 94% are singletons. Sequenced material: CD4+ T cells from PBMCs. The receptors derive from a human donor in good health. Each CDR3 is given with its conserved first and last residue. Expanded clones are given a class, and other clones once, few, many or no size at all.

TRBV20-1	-	CSARGTGHVYF
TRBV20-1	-	CSATPEVRRTQYF
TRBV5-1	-	CASSLGPGGNSPLHF
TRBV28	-	CASSPQPHPFYGYTF
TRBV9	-	CASSVGTSGLGDTQYF
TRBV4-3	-	CASSQDAGNRKVLKF
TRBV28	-	CASSFSRAVGNQPQHF
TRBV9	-	CASSTRTGGNEQFF
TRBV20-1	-	CSASPRNNEQFF
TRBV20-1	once	CSARDIVRGAYEQYF
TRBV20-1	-	CSARTSGGIETQYF
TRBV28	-	CASRTEYNEQFF
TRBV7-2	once	CASSVDRGGNEQFF
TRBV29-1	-	CSVERVEAEETQYF
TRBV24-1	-	CATSDGGQYNEQFF
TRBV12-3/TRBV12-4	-	CASSLLQGAQPQHF
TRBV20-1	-	CSARSLTSGKSASEQYF
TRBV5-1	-	CASSFGQGVGNEQFF